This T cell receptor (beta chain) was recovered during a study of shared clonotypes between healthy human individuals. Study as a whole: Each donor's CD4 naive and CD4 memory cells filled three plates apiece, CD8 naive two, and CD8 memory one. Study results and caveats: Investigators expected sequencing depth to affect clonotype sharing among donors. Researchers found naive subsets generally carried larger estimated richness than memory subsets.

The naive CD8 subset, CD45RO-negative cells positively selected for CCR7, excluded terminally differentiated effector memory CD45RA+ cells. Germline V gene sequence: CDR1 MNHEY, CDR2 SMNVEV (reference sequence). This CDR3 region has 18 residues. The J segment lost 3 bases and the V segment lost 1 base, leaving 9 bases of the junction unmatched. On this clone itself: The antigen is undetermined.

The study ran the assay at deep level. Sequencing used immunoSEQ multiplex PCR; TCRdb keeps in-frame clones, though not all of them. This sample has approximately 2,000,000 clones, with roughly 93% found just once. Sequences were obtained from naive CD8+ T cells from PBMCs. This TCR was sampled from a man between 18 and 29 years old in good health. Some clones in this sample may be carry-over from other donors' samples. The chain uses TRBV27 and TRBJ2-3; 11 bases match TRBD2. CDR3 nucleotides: TGTGCCAGCAGTTTATACCCCCCGGGACTAGCGGTAACAGATACGCAGTATTTT. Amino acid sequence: CASSLYPPGLAVTDTQYF.